This TCR beta chain appears in the sequencing data of a study of OX40 agonist ivuxolimab in advanced cancers. The CDR3 totals 12 residues. The V gene's germline CDR1 is MGHRA and CDR2 YSYEKL. V lost 9 bases and J 6 bases, leaving 12 bases between the germline ends. Using immunoSEQ multiplex PCR, the repertoire was profiled, and TCRdb retains in-frame clones only, with some absent. The data show about 46,000 clones, about four fifths seen once. The sequencing used CD4+ or CD8+ T cells sorted from blood, collected in a trial of the OX40 agonist ivuxolimab. This receptor was obtained from an adult with an advanced solid tumor such as melanoma, head and neck, liver or kidney cancer. This chain links TRBV4-1 with TRBJ1-5; D call uncertain. The CDR3 sequence: CASFTCSQPQHF. CDR3 DNA: TGCGCCAGTTTTACCTGCAGTCAGCCCCAGCATTTT.